Listed below are T cell receptor beta chains from one sample, sequenced in a study of T cells after posttransplantation cyclophosphamide. Generated by immunoSEQ multiplex PCR, the TCRdb table keeps only in-frame clones and is missing some. This sample has roughly 4,600 clones, with over 65% found just once. The material sequenced was PBMCs, taken after allogeneic stem cell transplant with posttransplant cyclophosphamide. Receptors originate from a male patient between 40 and 50 years old who received an allogeneic stem cell transplant from a related donor, was CMV-positive, and had acute and chronic GVHD. Some of the T cells might come from the graft donor. The CDR3 runs from the conserved cysteine through the conserved F or W. Fields, in order: V gene, J gene, clone size, D gene, CDR3 protein, CDR3 DNA. A D gene is named only where the DNA matches it firmly. Clone size appears in some rows only: once, few, many, or a class for an expanded clone.

>TRBV4-3|TRBJ2-3|NA|NA
CASSQPNAGDTQYF
TGCGCCAGCAGCCAGCCCAACGCCGGGGATACGCAGTATTTT
>TRBV7-3|TRBJ2-3|NA|TRBD1
CASSVGGAADTQYF
TGTGCCAGCAGCGTAGGGGGCGCGGCAGATACGCAGTATTTT
>TRBV5-6|TRBJ1-1|NA|NA
CASSLGVVGVGTEAFF
TGTGCCAGCAGCTTGGGTGTGGTAGGAGTAGGCACTGAAGCTTTCTTT
>TRBV19|TRBJ2-1|NA|NA
CASSRGGVAGGIYNEQFF
TGTGCCAGTAGTAGAGGTGGCGTGGCGGGCGGTATCTACAATGAGCAGTTCTTC
>TRBV5-5|TRBJ2-1|NA|NA
CASSLGVRDEQFF
TGTGCCAGCAGCTTGGGAGTTCGCGATGAGCAGTTCTTC
>TRBV6-5|TRBJ2-5|few|NA
CASSYSQGRGETQYF
TGTGCCAGCAGTTACTCGCAGGGGCGCGGCGAGACCCAGTACTTC
>TRBV9|TRBJ1-1|NA|NA
CASRGRENTEAFF
TGTGCCAGCAGGGGGAGGGAGAACACTGAAGCTTTCTTT
>TRBV7-6|TRBJ2-2|NA|TRBD1
CASSLHSPGQGSTGELFF
TGTGCCAGCAGCTTACATTCTCCGGGACAGGGTTCCACCGGGGAGCTGTTTTTT
>TRBV2|TRBJ2-1|once|NA
CASSEVLAGEQFF
TGTGCCAGCAGTGAAGTGCTAGCCGGTGAGCAGTTCTTC
>TRBV28|TRBJ2-7|NA|NA
CASSLPSRGATGAYEQYF
TGTGCCAGCAGTTTACCATCCAGGGGCGCCACCGGGGCCTACGAGCAGTACTTC
>TRBV5-1|TRBJ2-2|NA|TRBD1
CASSDRDRGQTGELFF
TGCGCCAGCAGCGACCGGGACAGGGGTCAAACCGGGGAGCTGTTTTTT
>TRBV5-1|TRBJ2-7|once|TRBD2
CASSYATSGRHEQYF
TGCGCCAGCAGCTACGCGACTAGCGGGAGGCACGAGCAGTACTTC
>TRBV5-1|TRBJ2-2|NA|TRBD2
CASDQGLAGTGELFF
TGCGCCAGCGACCAAGGACTAGCGGGCACCGGGGAGCTGTTTTTT
>TRBV4-1|TRBJ2-3|NA|NA
CASSQVVQREDTQYF
TGCGCCAGCAGCCAAGTGGTACAACGGGAAGATACGCAGTATTTT
>TRBV4-3|TRBJ2-3|NA|NA
CASSQVTQGNTDTQYF
TGCGCCAGCAGCCAAGTAACACAGGGAAACACAGATACGCAGTATTTT
>TRBV30|TRBJ1-1|NA|NA
CAWAPGLRAEAFF
TGTGCCTGGGCACCAGGGCTAAGAGCTGAAGCTTTCTTT